What follows is one T cell receptor beta chain and its context. Only a few counts were recorded for this clonotype. This clone's antigen is unknown. No quality values exist for individual bases; no much larger clone is one base distant. This sample was included in a study of CD8 T cells in ankylosing spondylitis (TCRdb year 2017). Background for the entire study: T cell receptor beta repertoires were profiled in healthy donors and ankylosing spondylitis patients so that disease-linked TCR variants could be found. Peripheral blood was sampled, and synovial fluid was additionally collected from ankylosing spondylitis patients. The full study cohort comprised about 23 ankylosing spondylitis patients and approximately 100 healthy donors.

The sequencer listed for this sample is Illumina HiSeq 2500. Quantitative 5'-RACE with molecular barcodes was the method used to prepare the TCR beta libraries. Per the authors' processing: A new computational method based on a probabilistic model of VDJ rearrangement was used to identify disease-linked TCR variants. TCRdb's own reprocessing of the public reads used fastp at Q25 and MiXCR and kept productive beta chains. A single entry per CDR3 protein holds the most common genes and DNA from its merged rows. For this entry, the V and J calls and clone size follow TCRdb and not the study's own pipeline. This sample has 350,000 or so distinct CDR3 sequences in its table, and 7% to 9% of those were observed once. 14% to 15% of the sample is taken by the ten largest. Study-level results and caveats: The disease-linked clones were reported to be significantly enriched in matched synovial fluid samples from ankylosing spondylitis patients. A TCR beta motif of about eight highly homologous amino acid variants appeared characteristic of blood from ankylosing spondylitis patients. Some TCR beta motif variants had previously been reported in synovial fluid and blood of reactive arthritis patients, which suggested common disease-initiation mechanisms. The disease-linked clones had a CD8+ phenotype and were found at relatively low frequencies in peripheral blood.

CDR1 and CDR2, per the germline V gene (reference sequence), are SEHNR and FQNEAQ. Germline trimming: 3 bases from V, 4 bases from J; junction bases outside gene matches: 5. Reading from cysteine to phenylalanine, the CDR3 counts 15 amino acids. Of all the DNA, just the CDR3 is kept, 45 bases in frame from base 1. Material: blood, either unsorted or a sorted T cell fraction (not recorded which). This sequence uses TRBV7-9 and TRBJ2-3; 9 bases in the junction line up with TRBD1. The sequence derives from a male donor with ankylosing spondylitis. The DNA is TGTGCCAGCAGCTTCGGGACAGGGTGGTCAGATACGCAGTATTTT. It specifies CASSFGTGWSDTQYF.